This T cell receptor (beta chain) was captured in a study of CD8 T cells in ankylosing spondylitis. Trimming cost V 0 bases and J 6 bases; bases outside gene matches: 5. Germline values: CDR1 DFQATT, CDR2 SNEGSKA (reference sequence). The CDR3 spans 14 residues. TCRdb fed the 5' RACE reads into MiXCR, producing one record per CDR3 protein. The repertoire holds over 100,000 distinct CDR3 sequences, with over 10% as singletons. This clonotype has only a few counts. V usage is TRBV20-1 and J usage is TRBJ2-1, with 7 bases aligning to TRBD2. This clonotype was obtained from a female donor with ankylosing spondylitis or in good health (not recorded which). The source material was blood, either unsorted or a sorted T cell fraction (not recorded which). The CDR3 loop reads CSAREGAGVNEQFF. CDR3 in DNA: TGCAGTGCTAGAGAGGGTGCGGGGGTCAATGAGCAGTTCTTC.